The T cell receptor beta chain described here comes from a study of cytomegalovirus exposure and HLA in healthy donors. PCR primers comprised 60 Vbeta and 13 Jbeta primers. Using immunoSEQ multiplex PCR, the repertoire was profiled, and TCRdb retains in-frame clones only, with some absent. The sample holds some 160,000 clones; approximately 80% are singletons and the top ten take around 1.6%. In germline, CDR1 is MNHEY, CDR2 SMNVEV (reference sequence). This CDR3 has 15 amino acids. The V end lost 3 bases, the J end lost 8 bases, and 19 bases lay between the germline ends. Findings of the study overall: Researchers counted around 160 TCR beta chains as cytomegalovirus-associated. With later analysis, a missense DCLRE1C variant became linked to TCR beta V- and J-gene trimming.

Details on this clone: Its target is not known.

Sequenced sample: PBMCs. This receptor was obtained from a woman in her thirties in good health and CMV-seronegative. The chain uses TRBV27 and TRBJ1-2, with TRBD1 as a possible D gene (6 bases). CDR3 coding DNA: TGTGCCAGCAGTTTTAAGGGACACTCACTTGGCGGCTACACCTTC. Translating it yields CASSFKGHSLGGYTF.